This T cell receptor (beta chain) stems from a study of OX40 agonist ivuxolimab in advanced cancers. The CDR3 runs 14 residues. The V end was cut by 6 bases, the J end by 3 bases, with 11 bases between. Germline loops: CDR1 MGHDK, CDR2 SYGVNS. Assay: immunoSEQ multiplex PCR; the TCRdb copy retains only in-frame clones and omits some. The sample comprises tens of thousands of clones, more than 75% of which are singletons, and roughly 4% rests with the top ten. The sequencing here drew on CD4+ or CD8+ T cells sorted from blood, taken in a trial of the OX40 agonist ivuxolimab. This receptor was identified in an adult with an advanced solid tumor such as melanoma, head and neck, liver or kidney cancer. The rearrangement joins TRBV25-1 to TRBJ2-2; possible D gene TRBD1, 6 bases. The CDR3 region has the DNA TGTGCCAGCAGGCAGGGGTCGCACACCGGGGAGCTGTTTTTT. This sequence encodes CASRQGSHTGELFF.